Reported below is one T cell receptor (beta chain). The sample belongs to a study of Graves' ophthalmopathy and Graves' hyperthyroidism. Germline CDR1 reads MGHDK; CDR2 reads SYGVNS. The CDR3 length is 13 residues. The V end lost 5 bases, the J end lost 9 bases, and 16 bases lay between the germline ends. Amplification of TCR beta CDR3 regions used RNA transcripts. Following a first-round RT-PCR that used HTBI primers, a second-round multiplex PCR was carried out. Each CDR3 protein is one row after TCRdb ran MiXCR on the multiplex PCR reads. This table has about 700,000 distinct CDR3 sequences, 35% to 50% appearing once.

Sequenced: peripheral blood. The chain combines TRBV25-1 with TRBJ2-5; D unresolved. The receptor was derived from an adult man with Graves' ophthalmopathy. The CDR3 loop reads CASSRKVNQPQYF. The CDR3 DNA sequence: TGTGCCAGCAGTCGGAAGGTCAATCAGCCCCAGTACTTC.